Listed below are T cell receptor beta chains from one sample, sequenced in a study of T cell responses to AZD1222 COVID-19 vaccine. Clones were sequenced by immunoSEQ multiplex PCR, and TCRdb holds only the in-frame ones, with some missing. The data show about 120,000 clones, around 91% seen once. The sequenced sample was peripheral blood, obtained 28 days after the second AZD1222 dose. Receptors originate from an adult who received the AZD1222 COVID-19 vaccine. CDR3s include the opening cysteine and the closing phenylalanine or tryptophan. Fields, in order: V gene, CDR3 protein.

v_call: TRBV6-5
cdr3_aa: CASTLGRDNEQFF

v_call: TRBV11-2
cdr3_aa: CASSLAPQGAESGYTF

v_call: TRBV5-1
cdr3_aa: CASSSDGNTEAFF

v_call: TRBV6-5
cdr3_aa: CASTPGDSGNTEAFF

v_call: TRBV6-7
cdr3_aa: CASSPPSGDPSELFF

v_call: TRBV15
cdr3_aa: CATSRDRSGSKWNNEQFF

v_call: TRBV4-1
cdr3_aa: CASSLTGSPLHF

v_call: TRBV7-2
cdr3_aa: CASSFAVESGRDTDTQYF

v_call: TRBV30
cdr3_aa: CASTGGAYGYTF

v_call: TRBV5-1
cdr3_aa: CASDPGQVNTGELFF

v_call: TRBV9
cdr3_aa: CASSVGGAVNTEAFF

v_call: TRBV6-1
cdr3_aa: CASSDEGIKQFF

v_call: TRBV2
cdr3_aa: CASDPNPRETQYF

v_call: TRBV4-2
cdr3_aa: CASSDFPSSGTYEQYF

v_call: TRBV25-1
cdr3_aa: CASRLVYEQFF

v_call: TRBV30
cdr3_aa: CAWSRHRTGRPYEQYF

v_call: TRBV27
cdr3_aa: CASSLVRSTEAFF

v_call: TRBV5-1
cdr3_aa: CASSPLAGGYNEQFF

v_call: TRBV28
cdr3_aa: CASRPRTGFGYTF

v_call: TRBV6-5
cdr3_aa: CASTPGQGVVNEQFF

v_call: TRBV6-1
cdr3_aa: CASSEQGRENSPLHF

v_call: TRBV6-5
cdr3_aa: CASAWQGANTGELFF

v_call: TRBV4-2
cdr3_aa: CASSQESSGSYEQYF

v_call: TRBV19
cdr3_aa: CASSRGNEQFF

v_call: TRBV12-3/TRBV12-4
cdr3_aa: CASSQGDNQPQHF

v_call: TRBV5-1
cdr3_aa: CASSLERAGTEAFF

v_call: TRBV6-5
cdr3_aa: CASSYRGTHYEQYF

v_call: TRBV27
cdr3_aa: CASIPMLAENYNEQFF

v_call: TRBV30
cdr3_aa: CAWSSAYEQFF

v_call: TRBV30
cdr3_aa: CAWSVKTGLETQYF

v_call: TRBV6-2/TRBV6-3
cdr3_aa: CASSPGTGVQPQHF

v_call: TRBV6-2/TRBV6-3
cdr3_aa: CASSRGGGHYGYTF

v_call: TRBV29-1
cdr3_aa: CSVESPALREQYF

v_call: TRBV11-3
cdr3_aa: CASSLAGYSSEAFF

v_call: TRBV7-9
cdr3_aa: CASSLIGYEQFF

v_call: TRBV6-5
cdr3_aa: CASSYSIADPKYF